Each of the 22 T cell receptor beta chains below was sequenced from the same sample in a study of T cell repertoires in cytomegalovirus infection. The antigens of these receptors remain unknown. TCRdb ran MiXCR on the reads and lists one entry per CDR3 protein. The data show about 770,000 distinct CDR3 sequences, about 27% seen once. Specimen: cultured CD8+ T cells from PBMCs, collected from culture after CMV antigen stimulation. Receptors were obtained from a human donor in good health (CMV status not recorded). Some clones in this sample may be carry-over from other donors' samples.

This clonotype has a handful of counts. The chain joins TRBV7-6 to TRBJ1-5, with no clear D. Per the germline V gene, CDR1 is SGHVS and CDR2 is FNYEAQ. This CDR3 has 16 amino acids. V lost 5 bases, J lost 2 bases, and 16 bases lay in between. The DNA for the CDR3 is TGTGCCAGCAGCCCAGGACTGTCCCGAGGCAATCAGCCCCAGCATTTT. Its protein is CASSPGLSRGNQPQHF.

The chain couples TRBV6-5 to TRBJ2-7, with TRBD1 matching 7 bases. The ends lost 0 bases at V and 2 bases at J; junction bases unmatched: 1. Germline assignment: CDR1 MNHEY and CDR2 SVGAGI. This CDR3 has 14 amino acids. The CDR3 spells CASSYSGTAYEQYF. CDR3 sequence (DNA): TGTGCCAGCAGTTACTCCGGGACAGCCTACGAGCAGTACTTC.

Ten or more counts support this clonotype. The rearrangement links TRBV12-3 or TRBV12-4 to TRBJ1-2; D gene ambiguous. The CDR3 has 15 amino acids. With 2 bases removed from V and 1 base from J, the gap between germline ends came to 11 bases. The CDR3 sequence is CASSLSVAHNYGYTF. CDR3 nucleotide sequence: TGTGCCAGCAGTTTATCAGTCGCCCATAACTATGGCTACACCTTC.

This clonotype was recorded a few times. V gene TRBV7-6 combines with J gene TRBJ1-5; D gene ambiguous. CDR3 length: 16 residues. Trimming shortened V by 5 bases and J by 2 bases, and 16 bases separated the two germline ends. Per the germline V gene, CDR1 is SGHVS and CDR2 is FNYEAQ. The CDR3 DNA follows: TGTGCCAGCAGCCCCATGGGCAGCGGAGGCAATCAGCCCCAGCATTTT. The encoded protein is CASSPMGSGGNQPQHF.

This clonotype was recorded many times. The chain couples TRBV7-8 to TRBJ2-3; TRBD2 agrees at 7 bases. Germline values: CDR1 SGHVS, CDR2 FQNEAQ. The CDR3 totals 15 residues. V was clipped by 5 bases and J by 2 bases; unmatched bases: 7. The CDR3 DNA reads TGTGCCAGCAGCAATCCGGGACTACCCACAGATACGCAGTATTTT. It codes for CASSNPGLPTDTQYF.

This chain uses TRBV12-3 or TRBV12-4 with TRBJ2-5; the match to TRBD2 covers 10 bases. The CDR3 consists of 16 residues. V lost 5 bases and J lost 5; bases outside the gene matches: 11. CDR3 bases: TGTGCCAGCAGTGATAAGTTAGCGGGGGGCTGGGAGACCCAGTACTTC. This translates into CASSDKLAGGWETQYF.

This clonotype appeared a few times. The chain recombines TRBV7-9 with TRBJ2-5; the match to TRBD1 covers 9 bases. The V gene's germline CDR1 is SEHNR and CDR2 FQNEAQ (reference sequence). The CDR3 length is 15 residues. V was pared by 0 bases and J by 3 bases, with 2 bases of the junction left unmatched. This CDR3 is CASSLAGDREETQYF. In nucleotides, the CDR3 is TGTGCCAGCAGCTTAGCGGGGGACAGGGAAGAGACCCAGTACTTC.

This chain joins TRBV27 and TRBJ2-7; D not certain. V lost 0 bases, J lost 0 bases, and 12 bases lay in between. This CDR3 has 16 residues. CDR1 and CDR2 from the germline V gene are MNHEY and SMNVEV (reference sequence). The CDR3 here is CASSLSLAESSYEQYF. The CDR3 region has the DNA TGTGCCAGCAGTTTATCACTGGCAGAGAGCTCCTACGAGCAGTACTTC.

The chain has TRBV2 and TRBJ1-2; maybe TRBD1 (6 bases). V lost 2 bases and J 4 bases, leaving 14 bases between the germline ends. In germline, CDR1 is SNHLY, CDR2 FYNNEI. The length of the CDR3 is 15 residues. The CDR3 loop reads CASSELGGAVYGYTF. The CDR3 DNA follows: TGTGCCAGCAGTGAACTGGGGGGCGCGGTCTATGGCTACACCTTC. The full variable domain, rest sourced from reference TRBV2 and TRBJ1-2, is EPEVTQTPSHQVTQMGQEVILRCVPISNHLYFYWYRQILGQKVEFLVSFYNNEISEKSEIFDDQFSVERPDGSNFTLKIRSTKLEDSAMYFCASSELGGAVYGYTFGSGTRLTVV.

This clonotype was seen more than once but under ten times. This chain connects TRBV6-2 or TRBV6-3 to TRBJ1-1; 7 bases are a match to TRBD1. This CDR3 region has 14 residues. CDR1 is MNHEY, CDR2 SVGEGT, per germline. Germline trimming cut 6 bases from V and 0 bases from J; bases unmatched to any gene: 4. This chain's CDR3 is CASSKGQLNTEAFF. CDR3 in DNA: TGTGCCAGCAGCAAGGGACAGTTGAACACTGAAGCTTTCTTT.

The chain combines TRBV7-9 with TRBJ1-1; weak D call: TRBD1 (6 bases). Germline V gene sequence: CDR1 SEHNR, CDR2 FQNEAQ (reference sequence). V lost 8 bases and J lost 5, with 15 bases in between. The CDR3 spans 13 residues. CDR3 sequence: CASWGLEKTEAFF. The CDR3 region has the DNA TGTGCCAGCTGGGGGCTGGAAAAAACTGAAGCTTTCTTT. The variable domain in full, completed from reference TRBV7-9 and TRBJ1-1, reads DTGVSQNPRHKITKRGQNVTFRCDPISEHNRLYWYRQTLGQGPEFLTYFQNEAQLEKSRLLSDRFSAERPKGSFSTLEIQRTEQGDSAMYLCASWGLEKTEAFFGQGTRLTVV.

This clonotype was seen more than once but under ten times. V usage is TRBV7-9 and J usage is TRBJ1-5; TRBD1 is a possible D gene (5 bases). This CDR3 spans 15 amino acids. V was cut by 2 bases and J by 4 bases, with 12 bases left in between. The germline gives CDR1 SEHNR, CDR2 FQNEAQ (reference sequence). CDR3 coding DNA: TGTGCCAGCAGCTTAACCGGGACGGATAATCAGCCCCAGCATTTT. Translation gives CASSLTGTDNQPQHF.

The table lists this clonotype with a few counts. V usage is TRBV7-9 and J usage is TRBJ2-3; 8 bases map to TRBD1. This CDR3 is built from 12 residues. J gave up 9 bases and V 3 bases, and 2 bases lay outside the gene matches. Germline V CDR1 and CDR2: SEHNR, FQNEAQ (reference sequence). The CDR3 sequence is CASSLAGGTQYF. CDR3 sequence (DNA): TGTGCCAGCAGCTTGGCAGGGGGCACGCAGTATTTT.

The chain uses TRBV7-6 and TRBJ2-1, with 7 bases identical to TRBD2. Germline V gives CDR1 SGHVS, CDR2 FNYEAQ. The CDR3 spans 16 residues. Trimming cost V 1 base and J 9 bases; bases outside gene matches: 12. The CDR3 loop is CASSLGSGGSGGEQFF. The CDR3 region has the DNA TGTGCCAGCAGCTTAGGTAGCGGAGGCTCGGGGGGTGAGCAGTTCTTC.

The sample holds many counts of this clonotype. The J gene is TRBJ2-1, the V gene TRBV7-2; D is possibly TRBD2 (5 bases). The CDR3 contains 17 residues. Between the trimmed V and J ends, which lost 2 bases and 0 bases, there was a span of 14 bases. Germline V gene lookup returns CDR1 SGHTA and CDR2 FQGNSA. CDR3 amino acids: CASSLYPGKNSYNEQFF. CDR3 in DNA: TGTGCCAGCAGCTTATATCCGGGGAAAAACTCCTACAATGAGCAGTTCTTC. Using reference TRBV7-2 and TRBJ2-1 for the parts outside the CDR3, the full variable domain is GAGVSQSPSNKVTEKGKDVELRCDPISGHTALYWYRQSLGQGLEFLIYFQGNSAPDKSGLPSDRFSAERTGGSVSTLTIQRTQQEDSAVYLCASSLYPGKNSYNEQFFGPGTRLTVL.

Only a few counts were recorded for this clonotype. This chain joins TRBV6-6 and TRBJ1-1; TRBD1 matches at 7 bases. Germline V lookup: CDR1 MNHNY, CDR2 SVGAGI (reference sequence). The CDR3 totals 13 residues. The V and J ends lost 6 bases and 11 bases, in that order; junction bases with no gene match: 12. CDR3 sequence (DNA): TGTGCCAGCAGCTATCTCACAGGGGCGGATGCTTTCTTT. This gives the protein CASSYLTGADAFF.

The rearrangement links TRBV7-2 to TRBJ2-1; TRBD2 might be the D (5 bases). Germline lookup yields CDR1 SGHTA and CDR2 FQGNSA. V shed 1 base and J shed 0 bases, with 13 bases lying between them. The CDR3 length is 17 residues. CDR3 amino acids: CASSLGSRLSSYNEQFF. For the CDR3, the DNA is TGTGCCAGCAGCTTAGGTAGCAGACTAAGCTCCTACAATGAGCAGTTCTTC.

V and J are TRBV5-5 and TRBJ2-1; TRBD1 matches 8 bases. CDR1 SGHKS and CDR2 YYEKEE come from the germline V gene (reference sequence). The CDR3 runs to 15 residues. Losses at the gene ends were 3 bases for V and 6 bases for J; bases not matched to a gene: 8. The CDR3, as DNA: TGTGCCAGCAGCTCACGGGGACAGGTAACCAATGAGCAGTTCTTC. It encodes CASSSRGQVTNEQFF.

This chain uses TRBV19 with TRBJ1-2, with D perhaps TRBD1 (5 bases). The CDR3 is 15 residues long. V was shortened by 7 bases and J by 2 bases, with 17 bases between the two germline ends. The germline V gene encodes CDR1 LNHDA and CDR2 SQIVND (reference sequence). The CDR3 nucleotides are TGTGCCAGTATTGACTATCGGGACTTGAACTATGGCTACACCTTC. Protein product: CASIDYRDLNYGYTF.

The J gene is TRBJ2-3, the V gene TRBV7-9; D is undetermined. The CDR3 consists of 14 residues. With 1 base removed from V and 4 bases from J, the gap between germline ends came to 9 bases. CDR1 and CDR2 (germline): SEHNR, FQNEAQ (reference sequence). The CDR3 nucleotides read TGTGCCAGCAGCTTAGAGGGTATGCCAGATACGCAGTATTTT. As protein: CASSLEGMPDTQYF.

Comment on this clonotype: This may arise from a read error, as a much more abundant clone is one base away. It is likely a read error, because the conserved phenylalanine at the end of the CDR3 is missing. The CDR3 loop reads CASSLAVYRSNSPLHS. For the CDR3, the DNA is TGTGCCAGCAGCTTAGCTGTCTATCGTAGCAATTCACCCCTCCACTCT. This chain connects TRBV7-2 to TRBJ1-6; D is ambiguous. There are 16 residues in the CDR3. Between the trimmed V and J ends, which lost 0 bases and 7 bases, there was a span of 13 bases. Germline V gene sequence: CDR1 SGHTA, CDR2 FQGNSA.

V gene TRBV6-6 combines with J gene TRBJ1-4, with D perhaps matching TRBD1 (5 bases). The length of the CDR3 is 14 residues. Per germline, CDR1 MNHNY and CDR2 SVGAGI (reference sequence). The germline V and J ends were trimmed by 5 bases and 7 bases, with 14 bases remaining between them. CDR3 protein: CASSLTVIGEKLFF. The CDR3 region has the DNA TGTGCCAGCAGTCTGACAGTGATAGGTGAAAAACTGTTTTTT.